Below, 21 T cell receptor beta chains from the same sample are listed, as sequenced in a study of cytotoxic CD8 clonotypes in ibrutinib-treated CLL. Using immunoSEQ multiplex PCR, the repertoire was profiled, and TCRdb retains in-frame clones only, with some absent. The sample lists 130,000 or so clones, approximately 83% seen once, with approximately 2% in the top ten. The material was PBMCs, obtained after 24 months of ibrutinib treatment. Receptors originate from a human donor with chronic lymphocytic leukemia.

This clone came up once. The rearrangement links TRBV5-4 to TRBJ2-3, with D perhaps matching TRBD2 (6 bases). Trimming removed 1 base from V and 3 bases from J, with 15 bases in between. The germline gives CDR1 SGHNT, CDR2 YYREEE (reference sequence). The CDR3 is 16 residues long. In DNA form, the CDR3 reads TGTGCCAGCAGCTTGAAAAAGGGTGGACTAACAGATACGCAGTATTTT. Residues: CASSLKKGGLTDTQYF.

J is TRBJ2-2 and V is TRBV14; D might be TRBD1 (6 bases). Looked up from germline, CDR1 is SGHDN and CDR2 is FVKESK. V was cut by 4 bases and J by 13 bases, with 16 bases left in between. The CDR3 consists of 13 residues. DNA of the CDR3: TGTGCCAGCAGCCCCCTCTCAGGGGTAGGGCTGTTTTTT. Translation: CASSPLSGVGLFF.

The V and J genes are TRBV14 and TRBJ2-1, with D perhaps being TRBD1 or TRBD2 (5 bases each). The V and J ends lost 4 bases and 0 bases respectively, with 13 bases between them. CDR3 length: 16 residues. Germline V lookup: CDR1 SGHDN, CDR2 FVKESK. The CDR3: CASSPVGAGSYNEQFF. CDR3 DNA sequence: TGTGCCAGCAGCCCGGTCGGGGCGGGCTCCTACAATGAGCAGTTCTTC.

In its sample, this clone is medium-sized. The chain combines TRBV2 with TRBJ1-4, with a tentative D call TRBD1 (5 bases). Germline CDR1 SNHLY, CDR2 FYNNEI. This CDR3 has 14 residues. V lost 5 bases and J 7 bases, leaving 14 bases between the germline ends. CDR3 DNA: TGTGCCAGCAGTTCTCAGGGTAGGGTTGAAAAACTGTTTTTT. This translates into CASSSQGRVEKLFF.

This chain links TRBV7-8 with TRBJ1-1; the D is unclear. The CDR3 spans 13 residues. Germline CDR1 and CDR2: SGHVS and FQNEAQ. The V end lost 5 bases, the J end lost 5 bases, and 12 bases lay between the germline ends. CDR3 nucleotides: TGTGCCAGCAGCCCGCGGGTGACAACTGAAGCTTTCTTT. Encoded protein: CASSPRVTTEAFF.

This clone was recorded a few times. The chain recombines TRBV7-8 with TRBJ2-4; D is possibly TRBD1 (5 bases). Between the trimmed V and J ends, which lost 3 bases and 7 bases, there was a span of 13 bases. The CDR3 contains 14 residues. Germline CDR1 SGHVS, CDR2 FQNEAQ. CDR3 DNA sequence: TGTGCCAGCAGCTTGGACACGGGCAGGAACATTCAGTACTTC. Translating gives CASSLDTGRNIQYF.

The chain is built from TRBV2 and TRBJ1-2, with TRBD1 as a possible D gene (6 bases). V was pared by 7 bases and J by 4 bases, with 22 bases between. CDR1 and CDR2 from the germline V gene are SNHLY and FYNNEI. The CDR3 sequence is 16 residues long. The CDR3 protein is CASNERGAEVSYGYTF. The CDR3 region has the DNA TGTGCCAGCAACGAGAGGGGGGCTGAAGTATCCTATGGCTACACCTTC. Full variable domain (outside the CDR3, taken from reference TRBV2 and TRBJ1-2): EPEVTQTPSHQVTQMGQEVILRCVPISNHLYFYWYRQILGQKVEFLVSFYNNEISEKSEIFDDQFSVERPDGSNFTLKIRSTKLEDSAMYFCASNERGAEVSYGYTFGSGTRLTVV.

This clone was counted a few times. V and J are TRBV19 and TRBJ1-1; D call uncertain. This CDR3 spans 15 amino acids. V was cut by 8 bases and J by 1 base, with 17 bases left in between. The germline gives CDR1 LNHDA, CDR2 SQIVND (reference sequence). This CDR3 reads CASGMGQPGNTEAFF. The CDR3 nucleotides read TGTGCCAGTGGGATGGGCCAACCCGGGAACACTGAAGCTTTCTTT. Based on the CDR3 plus reference TRBV19 and TRBJ1-1, the full variable domain is DGGITQSPKYLFRKEGQNVTLSCEQNLNHDAMYWYRQDPGQGLRLIYYSQIVNDFQKGDIAEGYSVSREKKESFPLTVTSAQKNPTAFYLCASGMGQPGNTEAFFGQGTRLTVV.

The V and J genes are TRBV19 and TRBJ2-1, with 7 nucleotides matching TRBD1. The length of the CDR3 is 14 residues. The germline V gene has CDR1 LNHDA and CDR2 SQIVND (reference sequence). V lost 9 bases and J lost 5; bases outside the gene matches: 10. The CDR3 DNA reads as TGTGCCAGCCGATCCGGGACAGTGAACAATGAGCAGTTCTTC. Translating gives CASRSGTVNNEQFF. Full variable domain (remainder filled in from reference TRBV19 and TRBJ2-1): DGGITQSPKYLFRKEGQNVTLSCEQNLNHDAMYWYRQDPGQGLRLIYYSQIVNDFQKGDIAEGYSVSREKKESFPLTVTSAQKNPTAFYLCASRSGTVNNEQFFGPGTRLTVL.

The gene calls are TRBV27 and TRBJ1-2, with a weak D call TRBD1 (6 bases). The CDR3 is 17 amino acids. With 4 bases removed from V and 5 bases from J, the gap between germline ends came to 23 bases. Germline V gene lookup returns CDR1 MNHEY and CDR2 SMNVEV (reference sequence). The CDR3 spells CASSSQQGVGLGYGYTF. DNA for the CDR3: TGTGCCAGCAGTTCGCAACAGGGAGTAGGGCTTGGTTATGGCTACACCTTC.

This clone is a singleton in its sample. V and J are TRBV2 and TRBJ1-2; a weak D match, TRBD1 (5 bases). This CDR3 has 13 amino acids. CDR1 SNHLY and CDR2 FYNNEI come from the germline V gene. Trimming removed 5 bases at V and 2 bases at J, with 9 bases between. This chain's CDR3 is CASSSRGNYGYTF. Here the CDR3 DNA reads TGTGCCAGCAGTTCCCGGGGGAACTATGGCTACACCTTC.

The J gene is TRBJ2-7, the V gene TRBV2, with 8 positions matching TRBD1. Germline trimming cut 8 bases from V and 3 bases from J; bases unmatched to any gene: 9. The germline CDR1 and CDR2 sequences are SNHLY and FYNNEI. The CDR3 is made up of 14 amino acids. The chain's CDR3 is CASAPRGRVYEQYF. The CDR3 DNA reads TGTGCCAGCGCCCCCAGGGGGCGCGTCTACGAGCAGTACTTC.

The rearrangement links TRBV5-1 to TRBJ1-1; perhaps TRBD1 as D (5 bases). Trimming left V 3 bases short and J 5 bases short, with 11 bases between. CDR1 and CDR2 (germline): SGHRS, YFSETQ. The CDR3 loop spans 13 amino acids. The DNA for the CDR3 is TGCGCCAGCAGCTCGGGGGAAGATACTGAAGCTTTCTTT. Protein: CASSSGEDTEAFF. Variable domain in full (rest from reference TRBV5-1 and TRBJ1-1): KAGVTQTPRYLIKTRGQQVTLSCSPISGHRSVSWYQQTPGQGLQFLFEYFSETQRNKGNFPGRFSGRQFSNSRSEMNVSTLELGDSALYLCASSSGEDTEAFFGQGTRLTVV.

The CDR3 DNA reads TGTGCCAGCAGCTTATTTTCTGGGTTGGGAGAAAAACTGTTTTTT. The encoded protein is CASSLFSGLGEKLFF. The chain has TRBV7-2 and TRBJ1-4; D is ambiguous. Germline values: CDR1 SGHTA, CDR2 FQGNSA. The CDR3 extends over 15 amino acids. The V and J ends lost 2 bases and 8 bases respectively, with 15 bases between them.

This clone was seen a single time. The rearrangement uses TRBV4-2 and TRBJ2-5, with 7 bases aligning to TRBD2. Looked up from germline, CDR1 is LGHNA and CDR2 is YNFKEQ. V shed 4 bases and J 4 bases; nucleotides not matched to a gene: 3. The CDR3 extends over 13 amino acids. The CDR3 loop is CASSRLAGETQYF. The CDR3 nucleotides are TGTGCCAGCAGCCGACTAGCTGGAGAGACCCAGTACTTC.

The chain is built from TRBV19 and TRBJ1-5; D possibly corresponds to TRBD1 (5 bases). The CDR3 covers 15 residues. Trimming removed 8 bases at V and 2 bases at J, with 16 bases between. The germline V gene encodes CDR1 LNHDA and CDR2 SQIVND (reference sequence). CDR3 DNA sequence: TGTGCCAGTTTAAACCAGGGCGTTGGCAATCAGCCCCAGCATTTT. Protein: CASLNQGVGNQPQHF.

This clone was counted between two and nine times. This sequence joins TRBV19 and TRBJ2-5, with 8 bases lining up with TRBD2. With V trimmed by 3 bases and J by 4 bases, 7 bases remained unmatched. This CDR3 has 15 residues. Germline V gene data show CDR1 as LNHDA and CDR2 as SQIVND (reference sequence). DNA of the CDR3: TGTGCCAGTAGTATCTCCGGGACTAGTCGAGAGACCCAGTACTTC. Protein: CASSISGTSRETQYF.

The rearrangement uses TRBV6-1 and TRBJ1-2, with D perhaps matching TRBD1 (6 bases). The CDR3 is 16 amino acids. Germline-derived CDR1 and CDR2 are MNHNS and SASEGT. V was shortened by 2 bases and J by 1 base, with 14 bases between the two germline ends. CDR3 coding DNA: TGTGCCAGCAGTGAATCTGCGAACAGGGTTAACTATGGCTACACCTTC. Protein product: CASSESANRVNYGYTF.

Concerning this clone itself: Germline is not matched at one junction end, which may reflect a read error. The chain carries TRBV2 and TRBJ2-7; D is possibly TRBD1 (6 bases). In germline, CDR1 is SNHLY, CDR2 FYNNEI. This CDR3 is 14 amino acids long. For the CDR3, the DNA is TGTGCCAGCAGTGTGGGGACAAGACGCCCGTTCTTAGCCTTC. Translation: CASSVGTRRPFLAF.

The V call is TRBV4-3, the J call TRBJ2-3; D might be TRBD2 (5 bases). Germline values: CDR1 LGHNA, CDR2 YSLEER. The CDR3 has 14 amino acids. Trimming cost V 0 bases and J 8 bases, with 12 bases left between them. DNA for the CDR3: TGCGCCAGCAGCCAAGAAAGAGCTCGGGGTACGCAGTATTTT. Protein product: CASSQERARGTQYF.

This chain connects TRBV5-1 to TRBJ2-3; tentative D call: TRBD2 (5 bases). The CDR3 sequence is 14 residues long. Germline V gene data show CDR1 as SGHRS and CDR2 as YFSETQ. V was pared by 1 base and J by 1 base, with 7 bases between. Written as DNA, the CDR3 is TGCGCCAGCAGCTTGTTCGGGGGCACAGATACGCAGTATTTT. It specifies CASSLFGGTDTQYF. Supplemented by reference TRBV5-1 and TRBJ2-3, the full variable domain reads KAGVTQTPRYLIKTRGQQVTLSCSPISGHRSVSWYQQTPGQGLQFLFEYFSETQRNKGNFPGRFSGRQFSNSRSEMNVSTLELGDSALYLCASSLFGGTDTQYFGPGTRLTVL.